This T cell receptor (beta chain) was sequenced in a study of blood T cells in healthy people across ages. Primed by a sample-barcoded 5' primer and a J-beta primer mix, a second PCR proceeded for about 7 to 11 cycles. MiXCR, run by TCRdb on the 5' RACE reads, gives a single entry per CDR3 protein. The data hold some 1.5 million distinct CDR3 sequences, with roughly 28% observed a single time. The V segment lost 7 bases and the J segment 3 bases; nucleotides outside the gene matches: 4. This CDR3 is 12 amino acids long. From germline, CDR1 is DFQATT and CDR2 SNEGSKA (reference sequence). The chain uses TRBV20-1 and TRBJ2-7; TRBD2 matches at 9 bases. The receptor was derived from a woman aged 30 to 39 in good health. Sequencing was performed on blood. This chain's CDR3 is CSVGGRDYEQYF. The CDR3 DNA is TGCAGTGTTGGCGGGAGGGACTACGAGCAGTACTTC.